The 5 T cell receptor beta chains listed next were all sequenced from one sample in a study of T cell changes during pregnancy in multiple sclerosis. The protocol was immunoSEQ multiplex PCR, while the TCRdb copy is restricted to in-frame clones and leaves out a portion. The sample consists of tens of thousands of clones, roughly 94% of them appearing once. Sequencing was performed on peripheral blood, taken in the third trimester of pregnancy. Receptors originate from a female donor with multiple sclerosis, enrolled in a pregnancy study.

The gene calls are TRBV18 and TRBJ2-1, with 9 positions matching TRBD2. The V gene end was trimmed by 4 bases and the J gene end by 4 bases; junction bases not matched to a gene: 8. This CDR3 has 16 amino acids. Germline V CDR1 and CDR2: KGHSH, LQKENI. The CDR3 reads CASSRQILAGYNEQFF. The CDR3 nucleotides are TGTGCCAGCTCACGACAGATACTAGCGGGTTACAATGAGCAGTTCTTC.

The V gene is TRBV16, the J gene TRBJ1-1; the D gene is possibly TRBD1 (6 bases). The CDR3 consists of 15 residues. V was shortened by 5 bases and J by 2 bases, with 15 bases between the two germline ends. The germline gives CDR1 KGHSY, CDR2 FQNENV. CDR3 DNA: TGTGCCAGCAGCTTCACAGGGAAAGGAAACACTGAAGCTTTCTTT. This encodes CASSFTGKGNTEAFF.

V is TRBV18 and J is TRBJ1-1; 7 bases align to TRBD1. Germline assignment: CDR1 KGHSH and CDR2 LQKENI. This CDR3 region has 13 residues. V lost 6 bases, J lost 8 bases, and 9 bases stayed unmatched. CDR3 amino acids: CASSYGQALEAFF. In nucleotides, the CDR3 is TGTGCCAGCTCTTATGGACAGGCACTAGAAGCTTTCTTT.

The chain couples TRBV9 to TRBJ1-1; tentative D call: TRBD1 (6 bases). The CDR3 is 16 residues long. Germline V gene lookup returns CDR1 SGDLS and CDR2 YYNGEE. V was pared by 2 bases and J by 0 bases, with 14 bases between. The CDR3 nucleotides read TGTGCCAGCAGCGTTAGGCAGGGGCCCATGAACACTGAAGCTTTCTTT. This gives the protein CASSVRQGPMNTEAFF.

The rearrangement joins TRBV30 to TRBJ1-5; the match to TRBD1 covers 11 bases. This CDR3 contains 13 residues. With 5 bases clipped from V and 7 bases from J, the junction kept 4 bases outside the gene matches. The germline gives CDR1 GTSNPN, CDR2 SVGIG (reference sequence). The CDR3: CAWGQGAEQPQHF. The CDR3 DNA sequence: TGTGCCTGGGGACAGGGGGCCGAACAGCCCCAGCATTTT.